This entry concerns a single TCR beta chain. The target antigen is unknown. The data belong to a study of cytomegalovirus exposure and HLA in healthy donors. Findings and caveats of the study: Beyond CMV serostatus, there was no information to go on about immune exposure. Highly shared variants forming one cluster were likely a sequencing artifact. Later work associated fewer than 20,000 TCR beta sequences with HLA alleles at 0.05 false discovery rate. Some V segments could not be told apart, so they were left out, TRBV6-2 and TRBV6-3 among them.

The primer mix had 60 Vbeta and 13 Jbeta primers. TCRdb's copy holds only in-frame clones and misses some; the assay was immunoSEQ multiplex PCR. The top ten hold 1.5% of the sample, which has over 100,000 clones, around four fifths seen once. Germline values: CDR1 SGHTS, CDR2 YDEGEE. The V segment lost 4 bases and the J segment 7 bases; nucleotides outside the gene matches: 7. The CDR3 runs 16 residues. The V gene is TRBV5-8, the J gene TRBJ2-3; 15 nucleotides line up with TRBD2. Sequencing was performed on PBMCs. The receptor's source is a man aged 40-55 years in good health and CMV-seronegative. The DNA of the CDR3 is TGTGCCAGCAGCACAGGACTAGCGGGGGGGCCGCATACGCAGTATTTT. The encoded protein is CASSTGLAGGPHTQYF.